The entry that follows covers one TCR beta chain sequence. No antigen is known for it. The sample comes from a study of T-cell reconstitution after alpha-beta-depleted transplantation in children. Findings of the study overall: A year post-transplant, T-cell counts and diversity derived mostly from newly produced T cells. Certain patients had high TCRbeta diversity at day 60, and it came from recipient T cells and thymic progenitors that survived. Reportedly, roughly two months post-transplant, alpha-beta T cells arose from several hundred expanded graft clones.

A library of TCRbeta sequences, prepared with unique molecular identifiers, was generated. Using its own MiXCR run on the PCR reads, TCRdb lists one record per CDR3 protein. The sample yields over 150,000 distinct CDR3 sequences, about 6.6% seen once. Germline CDR1 reads DFQATT; CDR2 reads SNEGSKA (reference sequence). Trimming took off 7 bases at V and 0 bases at J, with 10 bases between the two ends. The CDR3 length is 13 residues. Sequences were derived from PBMCs, sampled before TCRalphabeta/CD19-depleted stem cell transplant. This receptor was obtained from a boy under 10 years old with acute lymphoblastic leukemia, due to receive a stem cell transplant. The chain combines TRBV20-1 with TRBJ1-3; TRBD1 is a possible D gene (5 bases). The CDR3 protein is CSVPTDSGNTIYF. In DNA form, the CDR3 reads TGCAGTGTGCCGACAGACTCTGGAAACACCATATATTTT.